Listed below are T cell receptor beta chains from one sample, sequenced in a study of blood T cell repertoires in COVID-19. Sequencing was performed with immunoSEQ multiplex PCR; in TCRdb, only in-frame clones are kept and a portion is missing. This table has around 65,000 clones, under 95% appearing once. Sequencing was done on a sample of peripheral blood. The receptors shown here come from a human donor in a cohort sampled during active COVID-19. The CDR3 runs from the conserved cysteine through the conserved F or W. A D gene is named only where the DNA matches it firmly. Expanded clones are given a class, and other clones once, few, many or no size at all.

D gene: TRBD2; CDR3 length: 15; V gene: TRBV5-4; clone size: few; J gene: TRBJ2-7; CDR3 protein: CASSLSLAFSYEQYF; CDR3 DNA: TGTGCCAGCAGCTTATCACTAGCGTTTTCCTACGAGCAGTACTTC
D gene: TRBD1; CDR3 length: 15; V gene: TRBV5-1; clone size: .; J gene: TRBJ1-4; CDR3 protein: CASSLAGQSNEKLFF; CDR3 DNA: TGCGCCAGCAGCCTAGCGGGACAGTCTAATGAAAAACTGTTTTTT
D gene: TRBD2; CDR3 length: 14; V gene: TRBV13; clone size: .; J gene: TRBJ2-7; CDR3 protein: CASSLERGTYEQYF; CDR3 DNA: TGTGCCAGCAGCTTAGAGCGGGGGACCTACGAGCAGTACTTC
D gene: .; CDR3 length: 13; V gene: TRBV27; clone size: few; J gene: TRBJ1-1; CDR3 protein: CASRPTENTEAFF; CDR3 DNA: TGTGCCAGCAGACCGACAGAGAACACTGAAGCTTTCTTT
D gene: TRBD2; CDR3 length: 22; V gene: TRBV27; clone size: .; J gene: TRBJ2-3; CDR3 protein: CASSRTSGREVFRLSGTDTQYF; CDR3 DNA: TGTGCCAGCAGTCGGACTAGCGGGAGGGAGGTATTCAGACTCTCTGGCACAGATACGCAGTATTTT
D gene: .; CDR3 length: 16; V gene: TRBV6-5; clone size: .; J gene: TRBJ2-4; CDR3 protein: CASSYSNRGSANIQYF; CDR3 DNA: TGTGCCAGCAGTTACTCGAACCGGGGTTCAGCAAACATTCAGTACTTC
D gene: TRBD1; CDR3 length: 15; V gene: TRBV19; clone size: once; J gene: TRBJ2-3; CDR3 protein: CASSIDPDRGDTQYF; CDR3 DNA: TGTGCCAGTAGTATAGATCCGGACAGGGGAGATACGCAGTATTTT
D gene: .; CDR3 length: 14; V gene: TRBV19; clone size: .; J gene: TRBJ1-3; CDR3 protein: CASSIPGSGNTIYF; CDR3 DNA: TGTGCCAGTAGTATCCCAGGCTCTGGAAACACCATATATTTT
D gene: .; CDR3 length: 15; V gene: TRBV7-9; clone size: .; J gene: TRBJ1-1; CDR3 protein: CASSSSGIGSAEAFF; CDR3 DNA: TGTGCCAGCAGCTCCTCAGGGATCGGGAGCGCTGAAGCTTTCTTT
D gene: .; CDR3 length: 11; V gene: TRBV10-3; clone size: .; J gene: TRBJ2-3; CDR3 protein: CATTSTDTQYF; CDR3 DNA: TGTGCCACGACATCTACGGATACGCAGTATTTT
D gene: .; CDR3 length: 13; V gene: TRBV25-1; clone size: .; J gene: TRBJ2-3; CDR3 protein: CASAARDLAAQYF; CDR3 DNA: TGTGCCAGCGCAGCCCGGGACTTAGCGGCGCAGTATTTT
D gene: TRBD1; CDR3 length: 16; V gene: TRBV7-2; clone size: .; J gene: TRBJ1-5; CDR3 protein: CASSPTTGFRGQPQHF; CDR3 DNA: TGTGCCAGCAGCCCCACGACAGGGTTCCGCGGTCAGCCCCAGCATTTT
D gene: .; CDR3 length: 15; V gene: TRBV5-1; clone size: .; J gene: TRBJ2-3; CDR3 protein: CASSPGLLSTDTQYF; CDR3 DNA: TGCGCCAGCAGCCCGGGACTCCTTAGCACAGATACGCAGTATTTT